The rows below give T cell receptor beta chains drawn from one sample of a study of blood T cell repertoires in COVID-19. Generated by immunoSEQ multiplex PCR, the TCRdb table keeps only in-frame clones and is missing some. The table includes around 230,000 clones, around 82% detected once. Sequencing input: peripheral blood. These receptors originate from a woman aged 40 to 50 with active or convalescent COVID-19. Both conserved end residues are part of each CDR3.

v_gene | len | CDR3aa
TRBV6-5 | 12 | CAASAGGYGYTF
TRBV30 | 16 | CAWSRTGGTANYGYTF
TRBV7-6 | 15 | CASSLAQGARNEQFF
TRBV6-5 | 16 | CASSYDGASMIYGYTF
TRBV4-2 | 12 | CASSQVVTEAFF
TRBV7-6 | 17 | CASSLEIAGGAGDIQYF
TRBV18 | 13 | CASSLDRVGGYTF
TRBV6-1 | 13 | CASSESLNTEAFF
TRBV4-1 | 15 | CASSLGGRVPYEQYF
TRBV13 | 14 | CASSLEAGGRTQYF
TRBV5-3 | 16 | CARSSYSGTTYNEQFF
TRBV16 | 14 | CASSQSQGTLGYTF
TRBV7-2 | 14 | CASSFGRGADTQYF
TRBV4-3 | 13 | CASSQPQGREQYF
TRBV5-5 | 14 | CASSSTGGTDTQYF
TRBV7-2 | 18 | CASSLALGGTIGNQPQHF
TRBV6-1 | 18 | CASSEGSGRRHGGETQYF
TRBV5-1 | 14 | CASSAEQGALGYTF
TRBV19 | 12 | CAVGDSNYGYTF
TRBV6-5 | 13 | CASSRVGNYEQYF
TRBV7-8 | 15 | CASSSRQGSSYEQYF
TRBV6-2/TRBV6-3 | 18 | CASSYPTEGRFSGNTIYF
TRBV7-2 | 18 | CASSLAWTSGTSSYEQYF
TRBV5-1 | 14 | CASRNSGSFYGYTF
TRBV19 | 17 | CASSERGLAGGPREQYF
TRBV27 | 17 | CASSPTGLGVPMDTQYF